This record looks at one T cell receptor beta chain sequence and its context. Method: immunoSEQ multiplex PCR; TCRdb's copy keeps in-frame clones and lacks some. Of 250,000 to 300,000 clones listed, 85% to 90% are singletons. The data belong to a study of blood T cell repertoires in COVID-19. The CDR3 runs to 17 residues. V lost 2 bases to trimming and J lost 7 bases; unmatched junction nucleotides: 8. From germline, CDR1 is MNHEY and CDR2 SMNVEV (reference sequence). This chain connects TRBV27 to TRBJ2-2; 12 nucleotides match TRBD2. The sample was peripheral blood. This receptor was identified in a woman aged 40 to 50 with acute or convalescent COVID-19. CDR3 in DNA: TGTGCCAGCAGTTTACTCTCTAGCGGGGGGGCCGGCGGGGAGCTGTTTTTT. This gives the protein CASSLLSSGGAGGELFF.